These 26 T cell receptor delta chains were sequenced from one sample in a study of in vitro expanded adult blood gammadelta T cells. Live CD3+ TCRgammadelta+ Vgamma9+ Vdelta2+ T cells were FACS-sorted after expansion. A one-day pulse of 10 nM HMBPP was given to PBMC before three washes. The cells grew for roughly 13 days in culture, receiving fresh IL-2 every 3 to 4 days. Their antigens are not known. TCRdb re-identified clones in the 5' RACE reads via CATT. Here the sample spans around 400 delta-chain clones, about 28% being singletons. The material was gamma-delta T cells from peripheral blood expanded in culture, obtained from an in vitro culture stimulated with HMBPP. These receptors came from an adult in good health.

Details on this clone: Given a far larger clone just one base away, this is likely a sequencing read error. This chain links TRDV2 with TRDJ1; TRDD3 matches 7 bases. This CDR3 region has 17 residues. CDR1 and CDR2 from the germline V gene are GEAIGNYY and EKD. The V segment lost 1 base and the J segment 0 bases; nucleotides outside the gene matches: 10. The chain's CDR3 is CACDTTILGMDTDKLIF. In nucleotides, the CDR3 is TGTGCCTGTGACACTACCATACTGGGGATGGACACCGATAAACTCATCTTT.

A remark on this clone: Translating this DNA gives a protein that differs at residue 11 from the TCRdb one, which belongs to a much larger clone; a read error is likely, and the protein shown is this translation. This chain connects TRDV2 to TRDJ1; 7 bases match TRDD3. Germline V gene data show CDR1 as GEAIGNYY and CDR2 as EKD. With V trimmed by 0 bases and J by 6 bases, 12 bases remained unmatched. The CDR3 is 16 amino acids. The CDR3 protein is CACDTLGWGQINKLIF. As DNA, the CDR3 is TGTGCCTGTGACACCCTTGGCTGGGGGCAAATTAATAAACTCATCTTT.

A note on this clone: A far more abundant clone sits one base away, making this likely a read error. The gene calls are TRDV2 and TRDJ1; D is ambiguous. CDR1 and CDR2 from the germline V gene are GEAIGNYY and EKD. Trimming took off 3 bases at V and 0 bases at J, with 25 bases between the two ends. This CDR3 has 19 amino acids. The CDR3 spells CACDRLNAGAPKNTDKLIF. In DNA, the CDR3 is TGTGCCTGTGACCGACTTAACGCCGGGGCCCCAAAGAACACCGATAAACTCATCTTT.

The rearrangement uses TRDV2 and TRDJ1, with 11 bases matching TRDD3. CDR1 is GEAIGNYY and CDR2 is EKD in the germline V gene. The CDR3 extends over 16 amino acids. V lost 3 bases and J lost 0; bases outside the gene matches: 5. The CDR3 DNA reads as TGTGCCTGTGACTTACTGGGGGATAGAGACACCGATAAACTCATCTTT. It is translated as CACDLLGDRDTDKLIF.

By proportion, this clone is large (0.1 to 1%). The same CDR3 arises from other DNA sequences in this sample as well. This chain joins TRDV2 and TRDJ1; D is undetermined. V was clipped by 0 bases and J by 2 bases, with 18 bases between them. Germline V lookup: CDR1 GEAIGNYY, CDR2 EKD. The CDR3 contains 17 residues. The chain's CDR3 is CACDTVAPIQDTDKLIF. The CDR3 nucleotides are TGTGCCTGTGACACCGTTGCTCCAATTCAAGATACCGATAAACTCATCTTT.

Of note for this clone: This likely traces to a read error, being one base from a far larger clone. This chain connects TRDV2 to TRDJ1; TRDD3 matches 11 bases. This CDR3 has 17 residues. CDR1 is GEAIGNYY and CDR2 is EKD in the germline V gene. CDR3 loop: CARDGLGGGYATDKLIF. The CDR3 DNA reads TGTGCCCGTGACGGCCTTGGTGGGGGATACGCGACCGATAAACTCATCTTT.

This clone was seen a few times. The V gene is TRDV2, the J gene TRDJ1, with D perhaps matching TRDD2 or TRDD3 (5 bases each). Germline V gene data show CDR1 as GEAIGNYY and CDR2 as EKD. This CDR3 contains 19 residues. The ends were cut back, 0 bases at V and 0 bases at J, with 22 bases in the middle. The CDR3 nucleotides read TGTGCCTGTGACACCTTAGGAGGGGGTCCTAGGGCGTACACCGATAAACTCATCTTT. Translated, it gives CACDTLGGGPRAYTDKLIF.

About this clone itself: A far larger clone is off by one base, so a read error is likely. Distinct nucleotide sequences in the sample also encode this CDR3. The chain couples TRDV2 to TRDJ1; 11 bases fit TRDD3. V shed 2 bases and J 5 bases; nucleotides not matched to a gene: 12. Germline V gene sequence: CDR1 GEAIGNYY, CDR2 EKD. This CDR3 contains 17 residues. CDR3 sequence reads: CACDKVGDTPRTDKLIF. The CDR3 DNA is TGTGCCTGTGACAAGGTGGGGGATACGCCCCGCACAGATAAACTCATCTTT.

This clone is hyperexpanded by share. In the same sample, other DNA sequences code for this CDR3. The chain combines TRDV2 with TRDJ3, with 8 bases matching TRDD3. Germline V CDR1 and CDR2: GEAIGNYY, EKD. The V gene end was trimmed by 0 bases and the J gene end by 0 bases; junction bases not matched to a gene: 18. This CDR3 is 23 amino acids long. The CDR3 is CACDTLDTGGPLPPSWDTRQMFF. CDR3 bases: TGTGCCTGTGACACCCTCGATACTGGGGGTCCCCTACCCCCCTCCTGGGACACCCGACAGATGTTTTTC.

In regard to this clone: This may be a read error, as it is one base from a much larger clone. Other nucleotide sequences in the sample specify the same CDR3. The rearrangement joins TRDV2 to TRDJ1, with 11 bases matching TRDD3. CDR3 length: 17 amino acids. The germline V gene encodes CDR1 GEAIGNYY and CDR2 EKD. The DNA for the CDR3 is TGTGCCTGCCGACACCTGGGGGATACCCCGTACACAGATAAACTCATCTTT. It codes for CACRHLGDTPYTDKLIF.

This clone rates as medium-sized. The rearrangement uses TRDV2 and TRDJ1, with 7 bases aligning to TRDD3. Trimming removed 3 bases from V and 1 base from J; junction bases left unmatched: 13. Germline values: CDR1 GEAIGNYY, CDR2 EKD. The CDR3 length is 17 residues. Here the CDR3 DNA reads TGTGCCTGTGACCCCGTTGGGGGGATTCCCTCCACCGATAAACTCATCTTT. It yields the protein CACDPVGGIPSTDKLIF.

This clone is termed medium-sized. A much larger clone differs from this one at a single base, so this may be a read error. Within the sample, other DNA sequences also encode this same CDR3. The chain combines TRDV2 with TRDJ1, with unresolved D. This CDR3 is 16 amino acids long. Germline CDR1 and CDR2: GEAIGNYY and EKD. CDR3 amino acids: CACDTLSEINTDKLIF. CDR3 sequence (DNA): TGTGCCTGTGACACTCTAAGTGAGATAAACACTGATAAACTCATCTTT.

This clone came up once. A far larger clone is only one base removed, so a read error is likely. At the DNA level, this CDR3 is encoded by other sequences in the same sample as well. This rearrangement joins TRDV2 to TRDJ2, with TRDD3 identical over 11 bases. The CDR3 loop spans 17 amino acids. Germline V CDR1 and CDR2: GEAIGNYY, EKD. Germline trimming cut 3 bases from V and 0 bases from J; bases unmatched to any gene: 5. Here the CDR3 DNA reads TGTGCCTGTGACCTGGTGGGGGATACGTCTTTGACAGCACAACTCTTCTTT. This encodes CACDLVGDTSLTAQLFF.

This clone was detected a few times. With a much larger clone just one base away, this may be a read error. Within the sample, other DNA sequences also encode this same CDR3. The chain has TRDV2 and TRDJ3; 13 nucleotides line up with TRDD3. This CDR3 spans 20 amino acids. The germline CDR1 and CDR2 sequences are GEAIGNYY and EKD. CDR3 coding DNA: TGTGCCTGTGACACGGTACTGGGGGATACGCCAACCTGGGACACTCGACAGATGTTTTTC. This codes for CACDTVLGDTPTWDTRQMFF.

This clone appeared a few times. Translating this DNA gives a protein that differs at residue 6 from the TCRdb one, which belongs to a much larger clone; a read error is likely, and the protein shown is this translation. CDR3 sequence reads: CACDSARGIGKYTDKLIF. CDR3 DNA: TGTGCCTGTGACTCCGCAAGGGGGATAGGAAAGTACACCGATAAACTCATCTTT. The chain combines TRDV2 with TRDJ1; 8 nucleotides agree with TRDD3. V was clipped by 3 bases and J by 0 bases; unmatched bases: 14. Germline V lookup: CDR1 GEAIGNYY, CDR2 EKD. This CDR3 has 18 amino acids.

This clone was detected only a few times. The gene calls are TRDV2 and TRDJ1; 13 bases line up with TRDD3. The germline V gene has CDR1 GEAIGNYY and CDR2 EKD. This CDR3 region has 18 residues. The J segment lost 3 bases and the V segment lost 2 bases, leaving 11 bases of the junction unmatched. CDR3 nucleotides: TGTGCCTGTGACAGCTTACTGGGGGATACGCGTCTTTCCGATAAACTCATCTTT. It codes for CACDSLLGDTRLSDKLIF.

In its sample, this clone is medium-sized. This chain connects TRDV2 to TRDJ1; 9 nucleotides agree with TRDD3. The CDR3 sequence is 16 residues long. From germline, CDR1 is GEAIGNYY and CDR2 EKD. The V segment lost 2 bases and the J segment 3 bases; nucleotides outside the gene matches: 9. CDR3 loop: CACDILGIRVSDKLIF. For the CDR3, the DNA is TGTGCCTGTGACATCCTGGGGATACGCGTTTCCGATAAACTCATCTTT.

With regard to this clone: Being one base from a much bigger clone, this may be a read error. Other DNA sequences within the sample encode an identical CDR3. This chain connects TRDV2 to TRDJ3, with D possibly being TRDD3 (6 bases). The CDR3 contains 19 residues. The germline CDR1 and CDR2 sequences are GEAIGNYY and EKD. The CDR3 bases are TGTGCCTGTGACACCGTCATGGGGGCTACTCGAGGGGACACACGACAGATGTTTTTC. Translating it yields CACDTVMGATRGDTRQMFF.

By share, this clone ranks as hyperexpanded. Additional DNA sequences in this sample encode the identical CDR3. The V call is TRDV2, the J call TRDJ1, with TRDD3 matching 7 bases. In germline, CDR1 is GEAIGNYY, CDR2 EKD. V lost 3 bases, J lost 1 base, and 13 bases stayed unmatched. The CDR3 totals 17 residues. CDR3 nucleotide sequence: TGTGCCTGTGACCCTGTACTGGGGCCTCAGGTCACCGATAAACTCATCTTT. The encoded protein is CACDPVLGPQVTDKLIF.

Notes on this clone: This sequence is one base from a far larger clone and is likely a read error. Other nucleotide sequences from this sample produce the same CDR3. The CDR3 DNA follows: TGTGCCTGTGACGCCGTCCTTCCTACTGGGGGCTCGAACACTGATAAACTCATCTTT. Encoded protein: CACDAVLPTGGSNTDKLIF. The chain couples TRDV2 to TRDJ1; weak D call: TRDD2 (9 bases). The CDR3 runs to 19 residues. Per the germline V gene, CDR1 is GEAIGNYY and CDR2 is EKD.

As to this clone: The likely explanation is a read error, given a far larger clone one base away. V usage is TRDV2 and J usage is TRDJ1; D possibly corresponds to TRDD3 (6 bases). V lost 2 bases to trimming and J lost 9 bases, with 36 bases between them. The CDR3 runs to 20 residues. Germline CDR1 GEAIGNYY, CDR2 EKD. CDR3 sequence reads: CACDKVRQDWAIELRYELIF. Here the CDR3 DNA reads TGTGCCTGTGACAAGGTCCGACAAGACTGGGCGATAGAACTCAGATACGAACTCATCTTT.

This clone was counted only a few times. This DNA translates differently at residue 9 from the TCRdb protein, which is that of a much larger clone; a read error is likely, and the protein shown is the DNA's own translation. The chain has TRDV2 and TRDJ1, with no clear D. Trimming shortened V by 0 bases and J by 6 bases, and 19 bases separated the two germline ends. The CDR3 has 16 amino acids. CDR1 GEAIGNYY and CDR2 EKD come from the germline V gene. The DNA of the CDR3 is TGTGCCTGTGACACCCTTGGCTGGAGGCAACTTAATAAACTCATCTTT. It is translated as CACDTLGWRQLNKLIF.

Sample share makes this clone large. The same CDR3 also results from other DNA sequences found in this sample. The J gene is TRDJ1, the V gene TRDV2; TRDD3 matches at 11 bases. CDR3 length: 20 residues. The J segment lost 0 bases and the V segment lost 3 bases, leaving 17 bases of the junction unmatched. Per the germline V gene, CDR1 is GEAIGNYY and CDR2 is EKD. For the CDR3, the DNA is TGTGCCTGTGACCCAACAACTGGGGGATATCAATTTGTGTACACCGATAAACTCATCTTT. Its translation: CACDPTTGGYQFVYTDKLIF.

This clone appeared a few times. With a far larger clone one base away, a read error is the likely cause. Other DNA sequences in this sample translate to the same CDR3. The rearrangement joins TRDV2 to TRDJ1; 7 bases map to TRDD3. The V segment lost 0 bases and the J segment 5 bases; nucleotides outside the gene matches: 11. Germline V gives CDR1 GEAIGNYY, CDR2 EKD. The CDR3 totals 16 residues. The CDR3 sequence: CACDTVWDTGADKLIF. CDR3 DNA sequence: TGTGCCTGTGACACCGTCTGGGATACTGGGGCAGATAAACTCATCTTT.

This clone was recorded a few times. This may be a read error: a much more frequent sequence differs by one nucleotide. This specimen includes other DNA sequences encoding the same CDR3. V usage is TRDV2 and J usage is TRDJ1, with 9 bases aligning to TRDD3. Germline CDR1 is GEAIGNYY and CDR2 is EKD. The CDR3 extends over 15 amino acids. Here the CDR3 DNA reads TGTGCCTGTGACACCGTGGGGGATAACACAGATAAACTCATCTTT. Translating gives CACDTVGDNTDKLIF.

This clone is medium-sized by share. This may stem from a read error, because a much larger clone lies one nucleotide away. Other DNA sequences in this specimen translate into the identical CDR3. The chain combines TRDV2 with TRDJ1, with a weak D call TRDD3 (6 bases). Germline-derived CDR1 and CDR2 are GEAIGNYY and EKD. The ends were cut back, 3 bases at V and 9 bases at J, with 16 bases in the middle. This CDR3 region has 13 residues. The CDR3 nucleotides read TGTGCCTGTGACCGAATGGGGGTCAGGGAACTCATCTTT. The encoded protein is CACDRMGVRELIF.